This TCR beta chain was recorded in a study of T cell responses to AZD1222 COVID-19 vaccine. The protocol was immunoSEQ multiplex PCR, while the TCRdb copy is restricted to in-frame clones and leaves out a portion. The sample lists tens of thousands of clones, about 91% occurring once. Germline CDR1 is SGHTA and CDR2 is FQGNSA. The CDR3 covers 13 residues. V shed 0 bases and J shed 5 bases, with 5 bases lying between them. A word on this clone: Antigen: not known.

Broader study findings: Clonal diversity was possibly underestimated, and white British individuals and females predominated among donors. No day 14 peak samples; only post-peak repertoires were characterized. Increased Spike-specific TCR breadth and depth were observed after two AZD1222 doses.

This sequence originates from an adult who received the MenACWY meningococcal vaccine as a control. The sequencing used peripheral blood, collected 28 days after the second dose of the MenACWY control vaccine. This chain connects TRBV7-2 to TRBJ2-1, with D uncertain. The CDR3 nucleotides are TGTGCCAGCAGCTTAGCGGGGAACAATGAGCAGTTCTTC. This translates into CASSLAGNNEQFF.